Described below is a single T cell receptor (beta chain) sequence and its context. Its antigen is unknown. The sample belongs to a study of cytomegalovirus exposure and HLA in healthy donors. Across the whole study: Samples from HLA-typed donors yielded 65 million to 90 million unique TCRs in an early data release.

The PCR employed 60 Vbeta primers together with 13 Jbeta primers. Assay: immunoSEQ multiplex PCR; the TCRdb copy retains only in-frame clones and omits some. The table includes 160,000 or so clones, 80% detected once. Study-level points and caveats: TCR beta chains associated with HLA were, in a later analysis, more clonally expanded than equally common others. Versus the approximately 700-donor mean, an Asian-associated ancestry cluster reportedly showed fewer N-insertions in a later analysis. An observed cluster of highly shared sequence variants was recorded as a likely sequencing artifact.

The germline V gene encodes CDR1 SGHRS and CDR2 YFSETQ. The length of the CDR3 is 16 residues. V lost 3 bases, J lost 6 bases, and 14 bases stayed unmatched. This sequence originates from a man aged 30 to 45 in good health and CMV-seronegative. Sequencing used PBMCs. This sequence joins TRBV5-1 and TRBJ2-7; 8 bases are shared with TRBD2. The CDR3 DNA reads TGCGCCAGCAGCTCTTATGTAAGCGGGAGTGGGCGCGAGCAGTACTTC. This gives the protein CASSSYVSGSGREQYF.